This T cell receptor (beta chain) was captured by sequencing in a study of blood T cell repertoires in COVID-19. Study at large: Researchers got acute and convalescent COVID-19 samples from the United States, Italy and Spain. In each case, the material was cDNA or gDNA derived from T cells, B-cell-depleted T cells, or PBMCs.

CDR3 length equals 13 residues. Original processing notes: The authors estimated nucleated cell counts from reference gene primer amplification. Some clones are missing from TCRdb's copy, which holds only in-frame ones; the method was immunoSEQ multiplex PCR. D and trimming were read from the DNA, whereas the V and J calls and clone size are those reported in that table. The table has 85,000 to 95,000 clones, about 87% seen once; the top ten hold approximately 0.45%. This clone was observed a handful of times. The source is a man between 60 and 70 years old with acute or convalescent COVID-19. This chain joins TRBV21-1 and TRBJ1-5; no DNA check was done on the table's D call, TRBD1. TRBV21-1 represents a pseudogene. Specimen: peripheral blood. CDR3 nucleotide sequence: TGTGCCACTTCGGACAGGGGGGATCAGCCCCAGCATTTT. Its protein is CATSDRGDQPQHF.